This entry describes one TCR beta chain. No antigen is known for it. Qualities for individual bases were not recorded, and no much larger clone is one base off. The sample is drawn from a study of blood T cell repertoires in COVID-19 (dated by TCRdb to 2020 to 2022). Turning to the overall study: Samples from collaborators originated in the United States, Italy and Spain and spanned both the acute and convalescent phases of COVID-19. The prospective study material was composed of cDNA or gDNA derived from T cells, B-cell-depleted T cells, or PBMCs. The dataset comprised deeply sampled blood TCRbeta repertoires from subjects exposed to, actively infected with, or recovered from COVID-19. The repertoires were made available in a free public database intended to serve as a resource for research on the immune response to SARS-CoV-2. The samples were drawn from the first 160 participants of the ongoing ImmuneRACE study and from about 1,200 subjects provided by 6 global collaborators. The sample metadata nearly always contained a de-identified subject ID, COVID-19 status, age in years and sex. Where available, HLA class I and class II types were obtained from metadata supplied by the sample provider rather than from assay-based typing. Study-level results and caveats: How much clinical and demographic metadata was included differed by source and by participant, and the metadata was provided uncurated.

The collaborating institutions used their own protocols to collect whole blood in K2EDTA tubes. For TCRbeta analysis, collaborators shipped samples as frozen whole blood, isolated PBMCs, or DNA extracted from either of those sample types. From its cysteine to its phenylalanine, the CDR3 spans 11 amino acids. Only the CDR3 DNA stays, 33 bases, in frame from base 1. TCRbeta CDR3 regions were amplified from genomic DNA by means of the immunoSEQ Assay, a bias-controlled multiplex PCR. In the paper's pipeline: The number of nucleated cells in each sample was estimated from the amplification of reference gene primers within the assay. To quantify the absolute abundance of each unique TCRbeta CDR3 rearrangement, sequence reads were collapsed and filtered. For each sample, productive Simpson clonality was calculated as the square root of Simpson's diversity index over productive rearrangements. Not all clones reach the TCRdb copy of this immuneACCESS table, which keeps in-frame sequences only. Checked studies attribute under half of the gap to unresolved V genes and leave the rest unexplained. That table gives V, J and clone size, and the DNA gave D and trimming. The sample table holds around 100,000 clones, of which 70% to 90% were seen once. Approximately 2% of the sample rests with the top ten.

The sample consisted of peripheral blood. The chain was built from TRBV12-3 or TRBV12-4 and TRBJ1-2; no D gene is confidently identified. This TCR was recovered from a man in his fifties with active COVID-19. Here is the DNA: TGTGCGGTGAGGGCCAGCTATGGCTACACCTTC. Its protein is CAVRASYGYTF.